The 8 T cell receptor beta chains below all came from one sample that was sequenced in a study of T cells after posttransplantation cyclophosphamide. Controls had myeloablative marrow grafts with methotrexate and calcineurin inhibitor, sampled at 1 year. Clones were read by immunoSEQ multiplex PCR, and TCRdb kept only the in-frame ones, dropping some. The table has some 14,000 clones, approximately 81% seen once. The material sequenced was PBMCs, taken 350 to 400 days after allogeneic stem cell transplant with calcineurin inhibitor and methotrexate. The receptors were sampled from a young adult male patient who received an allogeneic stem cell transplant from a related donor, was CMV-positive, and had no GVHD. A subset of T cells may come from the graft donor.

The gene calls are TRBV6-1 and TRBJ2-1; D gene uncertain. This CDR3 spans 13 amino acids. The V end was cut by 4 bases, the J end by 8 bases, with 12 bases between. Germline CDR1 reads MNHNS; CDR2 reads SASEGT. The CDR3 DNA sequence: TGTGCCAGCAGTGCCTCGACGGCGGATGAGCAGTTCTTC. It yields the protein CASSASTADEQFF.

The chain recombines TRBV5-1 with TRBJ1-3; TRBD1 matches 11 bases. The CDR3 contains 17 residues. Trimming took 2 bases from V and 2 from J; bases not matched to a gene: 6. The germline CDR1 and CDR2 sequences are SGHRS and YFSETQ. Here the CDR3 reads CASSLRTGGATGNTIYF. The DNA of the CDR3 is TGCGCCAGCAGCTTACGGACAGGGGGCGCGACTGGAAACACCATATATTTT. Full variable domain (rest looked up from reference TRBV5-1 and TRBJ1-3): KAGVTQTPRYLIKTRGQQVTLSCSPISGHRSVSWYQQTPGQGLQFLFEYFSETQRNKGNFPGRFSGRQFSNSRSEMNVSTLELGDSALYLCASSLRTGGATGNTIYFGEGSWLTVV.

This clone was observed a few times. The chain uses TRBV6-5 and TRBJ1-2; 7 bases line up with TRBD1. The junction had 11 bases not matched to a gene; V was cut back by 5 bases and J by 5 bases. This CDR3 is 15 amino acids long. Looked up from germline, CDR1 is MNHEY and CDR2 is SVGAGI. CDR3 in amino acids: CASSVPGQISYGYTF. DNA for the CDR3: TGTGCCAGCAGTGTCCCGGGACAGATATCTTATGGCTACACCTTC.

This clone has only one observation. The chain couples TRBV18 to TRBJ1-1; 8 nucleotides line up with TRBD1. V lost 1 base and J lost 4; bases outside the gene matches: 8. CDR3 length: 16 amino acids. Germline V gene data show CDR1 as KGHSH and CDR2 as LQKENI. CDR3: CASSPLPDRGFTEAFF. The CDR3, as DNA: TGTGCCAGCTCACCACTTCCCGACAGGGGTTTCACTGAAGCTTTCTTT. The entire variable domain, with the rest obtained from reference TRBV18 and TRBJ1-1, is as follows: NAGVMQNPRHLVRRRGQEARLRCSPMKGHSHVYWYRQLPEEGLKFMVYLQKENIIDESGMPKERFSAEFPKEGPSILRIQQVVRGDSAAYFCASSPLPDRGFTEAFFGQGTRLTVV.

CDR3 loop: CATAKGVGEKLFF. CDR3 nucleotides: TGTGCCACCGCTAAAGGGGTGGGTGAAAAACTGTTTTTT. V gene TRBV9 combines with J gene TRBJ1-4; D is perhaps TRBD1 (5 bases). This CDR3 has 13 residues. Germline V lookup: CDR1 SGDLS, CDR2 YYNGEE. Trimming took 9 bases from V and 7 from J, leaving 16 bases between them.

The rearrangement joins TRBV27 to TRBJ2-5, with 7 bases fitting TRBD1. The DNA end lines up better with TRBJ2-7; the J call may be wrong. CDR1 MNHEY and CDR2 SMNVEV come from the germline V gene (reference sequence). This CDR3 has 18 amino acids. As DNA, the CDR3 is TGTGCCAGCAGAACCAAACGTCAAAACAGGGGCCGCTCCTACGAGCAGTACTTC. It encodes CASRTKRQNRGRSYEQYF.

The chain employs TRBV28 and TRBJ2-5; possible D gene TRBD2, 6 bases. CDR3 length: 13 residues. Germline lookup yields CDR1 MDHEN and CDR2 SYDVKM. V dropped 5 bases and J dropped 5 bases, with 12 bases sitting between them. The CDR3 DNA reads as TGTGCCAGCAGTCCCCCTAGCGCGGAGACCCAGTACTTC. Translating it yields CASSPPSAETQYF.

This chain connects TRBV5-4 to TRBJ2-5, with no clear D. The J call may not be correct, given that the DNA end is closer to TRBJ2-7. The CDR3 loop spans 14 amino acids. CDR1 and CDR2 (germline): SGHNT, YYREEE (reference sequence). CDR3 region: CASSLGRSTYEQYF. The CDR3 nucleotides are TGTGCCAGCAGCTTGGGGCGGTCGACTTACGAGCAGTACTTC.